This T cell receptor beta chain originates from a study of Graves' ophthalmopathy and Graves' hyperthyroidism. Findings of the study overall: In predicting ophthalmopathy progression, the model reached over 70% sensitivity and roughly 74% specificity. Most expanded clonotypes in thyroid above 0.001 frequency also showed up in blood.

The CDR3 is 10 residues long. Trimming cost V 6 bases and J 11 bases, with 10 bases left between them. CDR1 and CDR2 from the germline V gene are SNHLY and FYNNEI. This clonotype came up a few times. The target antigen is unknown. From RNA, the CDR3 regions of TCR beta chains were amplified and sequenced. Scientists carried out first-round RT-PCR using HTBI primers and then a second-round multiplex PCR. TCRdb passed the multiplex PCR reads through MiXCR, listing each CDR3 protein once. The sample lists 170,000 or so distinct CDR3 sequences; less than 45% were seen once. The chain couples TRBV2 to TRBJ1-2; D call uncertain. The TCR originated in a woman between 40 and 55 years old with Graves' ophthalmopathy. The sample comprised peripheral blood. For the CDR3, the DNA is TGTGCCAGCAGCCGGACGGATTACACCTTC. It is translated as CASSRTDYTF.